The T cell receptor beta chain described here comes from a study of blood T cell repertoires in COVID-19. Overall study: In each case, the material was cDNA or gDNA derived from T cells, B-cell-depleted T cells, or PBMCs.

TCRdb's table, derived via immunoSEQ multiplex PCR, lists solely in-frame clones and lacks some. The sample records roughly 64,000 clones, approximately 78% being singletons. CDR3 length: 9 residues. Germline V gene lookup returns CDR1 DFQATT and CDR2 SNEGSKA (reference sequence). The J gene is TRBJ2-3, the V gene TRBV20-1, with D possibly TRBD2 on 5 matching bases. The clonotype originates from a man in his 60s with COVID-19, enrolled during active disease. The specimen was peripheral blood. DNA of the CDR3: TGCAGGCCGGGGGATACGCAGTATTTT. This translates into CRPGDTQYF.